This T cell receptor beta chain is drawn from a study of T cell repertoires in cytomegalovirus infection. Study-level background: Public TCR beta signatures provided an indication of both CMV infection and a matching HLA type.

Germline V lookup: CDR1 SGHTA, CDR2 FQGNSA. There are 14 residues in the CDR3. Trimming removed 6 bases at V and 0 bases at J, with 9 bases between. Findings and caveats of the study: Dominant in the ex vivo response were TCR beta clonotypes restricted by HLA-C and specific for CMV.

This clonotype was recorded at least ten times. What it binds is unknown. From the reads, TCRdb called clonotypes with MiXCR, one entry per CDR3 protein. This sample carries about 130,000 distinct CDR3 sequences, under 30% of them seen once, and the ten largest clones take 30% to 40%. Sequences were obtained from PBMCs, sequenced either directly or after in vitro stimulation (not recorded which). V usage is TRBV7-2 and J usage is TRBJ1-3; D is uncertain. The sequence derives from a human donor in good health (CMV status not recorded). Some clones in this sample may be carry-over from other donors' samples. Here the CDR3 DNA reads TGTGCCAGCAGAAGGGAAAGCTCTGGAAACACCATATATTTT. Translation gives CASRRESSGNTIYF.